This T cell receptor (beta chain) was recovered during a study of blood T cell repertoires in COVID-19. Overall study context: In each case, the material was cDNA or gDNA derived from T cells, B-cell-depleted T cells, or PBMCs.

Data came from immunoSEQ multiplex PCR; TCRdb stores just in-frame clones and leaves some out. The data contain 350,000 to 400,000 clones, approximately 90% of them singletons. What was sequenced was PBMCs or T cells enriched from blood (not recorded which). This sequence was found in a woman in her thirties or forties who had been exposed to COVID-19.

Here the CDR3 reads CASSLVVRGTGELFF. The DNA of the CDR3 is TGTGCCAGCAGCTTGGTTGTCAGGGGGACCGGGGAGCTGTTTTTT. This chain links TRBV5-4 with TRBJ2-2; 7 bases align to TRBD1. The CDR3 runs to 15 residues. Germline V CDR1 and CDR2: SGHNT, YYREEE (reference sequence). The ends lost 0 bases at V and 5 bases at J; junction bases unmatched: 4.